A selection of T cell receptor beta chains follows, all from one sample in a study of blood T cell repertoires in COVID-19. The method was immunoSEQ multiplex PCR; TCRdb's version includes in-frame clones alone and lacks a portion of them. The table has roughly 220,000 clones, roughly 80% seen once. Sample: PBMCs or T cells enriched from blood (not recorded which). All receptors derive from a woman between 40 and 55 years old with acute COVID-19. Both conserved end residues are part of each CDR3. The order of the fields is clone size, V gene, J gene, D gene, CDR3 protein, CDR3 DNA. D genes are given only for firm matches. Clone size, where shown, is once, few, many, or a class for clones that have expanded.

.	TRBV29-1	TRBJ1-3	.	CSVLTGTLSGNTIYF	TGCAGCGTTCTGACCGGGACACTCTCTGGAAACACCATATATTTT
.	TRBV6-1	TRBJ1-3	.	CASSETGFPGNTIYF	TGTGCCAGCAGTGAAACCGGGTTTCCTGGAAACACCATATATTTT
.	TRBV11-3	TRBJ1-5	TRBD1	CASSPTGAYNQPQHF	TGTGCCAGCAGCCCGACAGGGGCCTACAATCAGCCCCAGCATTTT
once	TRBV6-5	TRBJ1-6	.	CASSQQGERTPLHF	TGTGCCAGCAGTCAACAGGGTGAGAGGACACCCCTCCACTTT
.	TRBV27	TRBJ2-7	.	CASMKLGGLEQYF	TGTGCCAGCATGAAATTAGGGGGTTTAGAGCAGTACTTC
.	TRBV20-1	TRBJ1-5	.	CSGRQHQPQHF	TGCAGCGGGAGACAGCATCAGCCCCAGCATTTT
.	TRBV6-5	TRBJ1-3	.	CASSPLHPSGNTIYF	TGTGCCAGCAGTCCCTTACACCCCTCTGGAAACACCATATATTTT
.	TRBV30	TRBJ1-1	.	CAWSSQVNTEAFF	TGTGCCTGGAGTTCTCAGGTGAACACTGAAGCTTTCTTT
.	TRBV7-8	TRBJ2-1	.	CASTYTLHGSYNEQFF	TGTGCCAGCACCTATACACTACACGGCTCCTACAATGAGCAGTTCTTC
.	TRBV19	TRBJ2-1	TRBD2	CASTGGSSYNEQFF	TGTGCCAGTACCGGGGGGAGCTCCTACAATGAGCAGTTCTTC
.	TRBV19	TRBJ1-1	TRBD1	CASSTQGAGNTEAFF	TGTGCCAGTAGTACCCAGGGGGCGGGGAACACTGAAGCTTTCTTT
.	TRBV4-1	TRBJ1-2	.	CASSHVQGEVNGYTF	TGCGCCAGCAGCCATGTACAGGGTGAGGTCAATGGCTACACCTTC
.	TRBV19	TRBJ2-3	.	CASSMGTGSTDTQYF	TGTGCCAGTAGTATGGGTACAGGGAGCACAGATACGCAGTATTTT
.	TRBV7-6	TRBJ1-1	.	CASSLFPQAEAFF	TGTGCCAGCAGCTTATTCCCCCAGGCTGAAGCTTTCTTT
.	TRBV27	TRBJ1-5	.	CASSSIGQPQHF	TGTGCCAGCAGCTCGATCGGTCAGCCCCAGCATTTT
.	TRBV6-5	TRBJ1-3	.	CASSLLTGNTIYF	TGTGCCAGCAGTCTACTGACTGGAAACACCATATATTTT
.	TRBV7-9	TRBJ2-2	.	CASSLVRTGELFF	TGTGCCAGCAGCTTAGTGAGGACCGGGGAGCTGTTTTTT
.	TRBV12-5	TRBJ1-1	.	CASGKGTNTEAFF	TGTGCTAGTGGCAAGGGGACTAACACTGAAGCTTTCTTT
.	TRBV6-5	TRBJ1-6	.	CASSALANSPLHF	TGTGCCAGCAGCGCTTTAGCTAATTCACCCCTCCACTTT
.	TRBV28	TRBJ2-7	TRBD2	CASSRSGRSNEQYF	TGTGCCAGCAGTCGTAGCGGGAGGTCGAACGAGCAGTACTTC
few	TRBV6-1	TRBJ1-1	.	CASSDVTEAFF	TGTGCCAGCAGTGACGTTACTGAAGCTTTCTTT
.	TRBV6-2/TRBV6-3	TRBJ1-5	TRBD1	CASSYSGRGNQPQHF	TGTGCCAGCAGTTACAGTGGCAGGGGGAATCAGCCCCAGCATTTT
.	TRBV12-3/TRBV12-4	TRBJ1-2	.	CASSLSPKGYTF	TGTGCCAGCAGTTTAAGTCCTAAGGGCTACACCTTC
.	TRBV6-2/TRBV6-3	TRBJ1-2	.	CASSSQSRVPYYGYTF	TGTGCCAGCAGTTCTCAGTCACGGGTTCCCTACTATGGCTACACCTTC
.	TRBV7-9	TRBJ1-6	.	CASTLGESTLHF	TGTGCCAGCACCTTAGGGGAGTCAACCCTCCACTTT
.	TRBV9	TRBJ2-6	.	CASSVGAAGANVLTF	TGTGCCAGCAGCGTAGGGGCAGCTGGGGCCAACGTCCTGACTTTC
.	TRBV6-5	TRBJ2-7	TRBD1	CATTGTGVGEQYF	TGTGCCACCACGGGGACAGGGGTTGGGGAGCAGTACTTC
.	TRBV9	TRBJ1-4	TRBD1	CASSGQGAEEKLFF	TGTGCCAGCAGCGGACAGGGGGCAGAAGAAAAACTGTTTTTT
.	TRBV19	TRBJ2-7	.	CASSWGSHNEQYF	TGTGCCAGTAGTTGGGGCTCACACAACGAGCAGTACTTC
few	TRBV5-6	TRBJ2-7	TRBD1	CASSPGGADEQYF	TGTGCCAGCAGCCCAGGGGGCGCGGACGAGCAGTACTTC
.	TRBV6-6	TRBJ1-1	TRBD1	CASSYSRDRSNTEAFF	TGTGCCAGCAGTTACTCCCGGGACAGGTCGAACACTGAAGCTTTCTTT
.	TRBV4-2	TRBJ1-2	TRBD1	CASSRGDREFDGYTF	TGTGCCAGCAGCCGAGGGGACAGGGAGTTTGATGGCTACACCTTC
.	TRBV9	TRBJ1-6	.	CASSADLPHSPLHF	TGTGCCAGCAGCGCGGACTTACCCCATTCGCCCCTCCACTTT
.	TRBV3-1/TRBV3-2	TRBJ2-5	TRBD2	CASSPSGSQQETQYF	TGTGCCAGCAGTCCTAGCGGGAGTCAACAAGAGACCCAGTACTTC
.	TRBV5-1	TRBJ1-1	.	CASSLGGGIYRDTEAFF	TGCGCCAGCAGCTTAGGTGGGGGGATCTATCGGGACACTGAAGCTTTCTTT
once	TRBV11-3	TRBJ2-1	TRBD2	CASSLEPPEASGGANEQFF	TGTGCCAGCAGCTTAGAGCCCCCCGAGGCTAGCGGGGGGGCAAATGAGCAGTTCTTC
.	TRBV5-1	TRBJ2-3	TRBD1	CASSSGQGASDTQYF	TGCGCCAGCAGCTCGGGACAGGGGGCTAGCGATACGCAGTATTTT
.	TRBV10-2	TRBJ1-2	.	CASSDARDWANYGYTF	TGCGCCAGCAGTGATGCGAGGGATTGGGCTAACTATGGCTACACCTTC
.	TRBV20-1	TRBJ1-6	.	CSAGRPLHF	TGCAGTGCTGGGAGGCCCCTCCACTTT
.	TRBV9	TRBJ1-5	TRBD1	CASSGPGQGHQPQHF	TGTGCCAGCAGCGGACCGGGACAGGGGCATCAGCCCCAGCATTTT
.	TRBV29-1	TRBJ1-3	.	CSVDSEGNTIYF	TGCAGCGTTGATTCAGAAGGAAACACCATATATTTT
few	TRBV6-5	TRBJ1-2	TRBD1	CASRGGTGINYGYTF	TGTGCCAGCAGGGGCGGGACAGGGATAAACTATGGCTACACCTTC
once	TRBV7-3	TRBJ2-3	TRBD2	CASSPRLAGESTDTQYF	TGTGCCAGCAGCCCCCGACTAGCGGGGGAAAGCACAGATACGCAGTATTTT
once	TRBV3-1/TRBV3-2	TRBJ1-1	.	CASSLQTGNTEAFF	TGTGCCAGCAGCCTTCAGACAGGGAACACTGAAGCTTTCTTT
.	TRBV7-2	TRBJ2-7	TRBD2	CASSLVFSGGSYEQYF	TGTGCCAGCAGCTTAGTGTTTAGCGGGGGTTCCTACGAGCAGTACTTC
.	TRBV5-6	TRBJ1-5	.	CASSFSGQPQHF	TGTGCCAGCAGCTTTTCAGGTCAGCCCCAGCATTTT